This is a list of T cell receptor beta chains from one sample in a study of T cell repertoires in cytomegalovirus infection. TCRdb called the reads again in MiXCR, with one record for every CDR3 protein. The data hold under 850,000 distinct CDR3 sequences, with 35% observed a single time. Sequencing was carried out using PBMCs. These receptors were collected from a human donor in good health (CMV status not recorded). Some clones in this sample may be carry-over from other donors' samples. Each CDR3 is given with its conserved first and last residue. The D gene is left open where the match is weak. Size is omitted from some rows. Given values are once, few, many or a class for expanded clones.

clone_size j_call v_call d_call cdr3_aa cdr3_nt
- TRBJ2-1 TRBV3-1 - CASSHYPRADSSYNEQLF TGTGCCAGCAGCCATTACCCCCGGGCGGATAGCTCCTACAATGAGCAGTTATTC
- TRBJ2-1 TRBV20-1 - CREDSSTSYNEQFF TGCAGAGAAGACTCTTCAACATCCTACAATGAGCAGTTCTTC
- TRBJ1-5 TRBV12-3/TRBV12-4 - CASSLVMNQPQHF TGTGCCAGCAGTTTGGTCATGAATCAGCCCCAGCATTTT
- TRBJ1-1 TRBV20-1 - CSASDYTEAFF TGCAGTGCTAGCGATTACACTGAAGCTTTCTTT
few TRBJ2-2 TRBV7-2 - CASSLGSFGELFF TGTGCCAGCAGCTTAGGTTCTTTCGGGGAGCTGTTTTTT
once TRBJ1-6 TRBV12-3/TRBV12-4 - CASRKDLGSPLHF TGTGCCAGCAGGAAGGACTTGGGTTCACCCCTCCACTTT
few TRBJ1-5 TRBV28 - CASSSADKPQHF TGTGCCAGCAGTTCTGCTGATAAGCCCCAGCATTTT
few TRBJ2-1 TRBV18 TRBD1 CASSLSRQGRDNEQFF TGTGCCAGCTCTCTTTCTCGACAGGGACGGGACAATGAGCAGTTCTTC
few TRBJ2-7 TRBV28 - CASSQGGRDEQYF TGTGCCAGCAGTCAGGGGGGAAGGGACGAGCAGTACTTC
many TRBJ1-5 TRBV7-8 - CASSLARAVQPQHF TGTGCCAGCAGCTTAGCGAGAGCAGTTCAGCCCCAGCATTTT
many TRBJ1-4 TRBV12-3/TRBV12-4 - CASSPLWTNEKLFF TGTGCCAGCAGTCCCCTGTGGACTAATGAAAAACTGTTTTTT
- TRBJ1-5 TRBV19 - CASSISPYPPQHF TGTGCCAGTAGTATTTCCCCCTACCCGCCCCAGCATTTT
few TRBJ2-2 TRBV12-3/TRBV12-4 - CASSLGSYTGELFF TGTGCCAGCAGTTTAGGGTCGTACACCGGGGAGCTGTTTTTT
- TRBJ2-1 TRBV28 TRBD2 CASSLWGLAGEDEQFF TGTGCCAGCAGTTTATGGGGACTAGCGGGAGAGGATGAGCAGTTCTTC
- TRBJ1-6 TRBV6-4 - CASSEEVASPLHF TGTGCCAGCAGTGAAGAGGTAGCCTCACCCCTCCACTTT
- TRBJ1-1 TRBV5-6 - CASSSNTGMRTEAFF TGTGCCAGCAGCTCCAACACAGGGATGAGGACTGAAGCTTTCTTT
- TRBJ2-4 TRBV5-6 - CASSLAGQVQYF TGTGCCAGCAGCTTGGCAGGGCAGGTTCAGTACTTC
- TRBJ2-3 TRBV28 - CASSSLLGRDSTDTQYF TGTGCCAGCAGTTCCCTCCTCGGCAGGGATAGCACAGATACGCAGTATTTT
few TRBJ1-5 TRBV24-1 TRBD1 CATSDSQGAGQPQHF TGTGCCACCAGTGATTCACAGGGGGCTGGTCAGCCCCAGCATTTT
- TRBJ2-2 TRBV19 - CASSIDRPDRLNTGELFF TGTGCCAGTAGTATAGATCGACCGGACAGACTGAACACCGGGGAGCTGTTTTTT
few TRBJ2-1 TRBV19 TRBD1 CASSLLTGAGAYNEQFF TGTGCCAGTAGTCTCTTGACAGGGGCAGGGGCCTACAATGAGCAGTTCTTC
- TRBJ2-3 TRBV3-1 TRBD2 CASSQDPGGPTDTQYF TGTGCCAGCAGCCAAGATCCGGGGGGGCCGACAGATACGCAGTATTTT
- TRBJ2-3 TRBV7-8 TRBD1 CASSSRQGIRTDTQYF TGTGCCAGCAGCTCACGACAGGGTATTCGCACAGATACGCAGTATTTT